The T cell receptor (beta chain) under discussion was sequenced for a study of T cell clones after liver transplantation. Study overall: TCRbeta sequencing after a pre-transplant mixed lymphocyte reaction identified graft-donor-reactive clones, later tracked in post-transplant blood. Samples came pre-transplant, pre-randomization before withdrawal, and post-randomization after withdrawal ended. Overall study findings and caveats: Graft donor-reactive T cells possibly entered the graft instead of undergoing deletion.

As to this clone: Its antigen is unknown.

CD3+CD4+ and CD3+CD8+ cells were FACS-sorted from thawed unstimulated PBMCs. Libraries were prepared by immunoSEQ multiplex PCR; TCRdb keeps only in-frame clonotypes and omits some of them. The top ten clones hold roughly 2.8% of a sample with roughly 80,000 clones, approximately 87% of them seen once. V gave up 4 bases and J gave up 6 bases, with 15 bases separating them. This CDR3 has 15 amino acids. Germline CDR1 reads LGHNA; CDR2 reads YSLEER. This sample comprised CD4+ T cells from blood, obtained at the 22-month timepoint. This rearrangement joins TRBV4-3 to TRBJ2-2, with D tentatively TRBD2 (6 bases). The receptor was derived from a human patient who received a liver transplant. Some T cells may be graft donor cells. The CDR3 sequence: CASSLTLTSPGELFF. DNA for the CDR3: TGCGCCAGCAGCCTGACCCTGACTAGTCCCGGGGAGCTGTTTTTT.